The 31 T cell receptor beta chains presented below share a single source sample, sequenced in a study of blood T cell repertoires in COVID-19. Clones were sequenced by immunoSEQ multiplex PCR, and TCRdb holds only the in-frame ones, with some missing. Found here are 70,000 to 90,000 clones, roughly 88% of them singletons; the top ten hold 7.5% to 9.5%. The material sequenced was peripheral blood. Receptor source: a man over 45 with active COVID-19.

The CDR3 nucleotides are TGTGCCAGCAGCGTAGAGGGGTATGGCCCCCGTAACACCGGGGAGCTGTTTTTT. Translation gives CASSVEGYGPRNTGELFF. The chain uses TRBV9 and TRBJ2-2; D perhaps matches TRBD1 (5 bases). This CDR3 is 18 amino acids long. The V end lost 0 bases, the J end lost 2 bases, and 17 bases lay between the germline ends. Germline CDR1 SGDLS, CDR2 YYNGEE.

The CDR3 DNA is TGCGCCAGCAGCCATCACAGGGGTCAGAACACTGAAGCTTTCTTT. Its translation: CASSHHRGQNTEAFF. J is TRBJ1-1 and V is TRBV4-1; 7 bases fit TRBD1. J gave up 1 base and V 3 bases, and 5 bases lay outside the gene matches. This CDR3 has 15 residues. In germline, CDR1 is MGHRA, CDR2 YSYEKL.

The chain has TRBV3-1 (or the pseudogene TRBV3-2) and TRBJ2-7; TRBD1 agrees at 7 bases. This CDR3 is 14 amino acids long. V lost 1 base and J lost 2; bases outside the gene matches: 2. CDR1 and CDR2 (germline): LGHDT, YNNKEL (reference sequence). CDR3: CASSQAGGTYEQYF. The CDR3 nucleotides read TGTGCCAGCAGCCAAGCAGGGGGAACCTACGAGCAGTACTTC.

The chain carries TRBV5-1 and TRBJ2-1; 7 nucleotides align to TRBD2. J was trimmed by 4 bases and V by 4 bases; bases with no gene match: 11. CDR3 length: 16 amino acids. In germline, CDR1 is SGHRS, CDR2 YFSETQ. The CDR3 DNA follows: TGCGCCAGCAGCGGGAGGAATAGCGGGTCTTACAATGAGCAGTTCTTC. Translating gives CASSGRNSGSYNEQFF.

This clone was observed a single time. The chain has TRBV9 and TRBJ1-1; D is undetermined. The CDR3 is 12 amino acids. V was pared by 4 bases and J by 8 bases, with 12 bases between. CDR1 SGDLS and CDR2 YYNGEE come from the germline V gene. The CDR3 sequence: CASSPGGAEAFF. CDR3 sequence (DNA): TGTGCCAGCAGCCCCGGAGGAGCCGAAGCTTTCTTT.

The chain carries TRBV6-2 or TRBV6-3 and TRBJ2-6; 10 bases match TRBD1. The CDR3 covers 16 residues. Germline V gene sequence: CDR1 MNHEY, CDR2 SVGEGT. V shed 4 bases, J shed 1 base, and the junction held 1 base outside the gene matches. CDR3 protein: CASSWDRGSGANVLTF. The CDR3 nucleotides read TGTGCCAGCAGTTGGGACAGGGGATCTGGGGCCAACGTCCTGACTTTC.

The rearrangement links TRBV5-6 to TRBJ1-5; the D is unclear. V lost 3 bases and J lost 5, with 12 bases in between. Germline CDR1 and CDR2: SGHDT and YYEEEE. The CDR3 has 14 amino acids. The CDR3 DNA follows: TGTGCCAGCAGCTCCGCCGTGGGAGATCAGCCCCAGCATTTT. Its translation: CASSSAVGDQPQHF.

The genes are TRBV5-1 and TRBJ2-7, with 11 bases aligning to TRBD1. The CDR3 runs 14 residues. Unmatched junction bases numbered 5, after V lost 3 bases and J lost 6 bases. The germline CDR1 and CDR2 sequences are SGHRS and YFSETQ. CDR3 protein: CASSSGQGVREQYF. The CDR3 DNA reads TGCGCCAGCAGCTCGGGACAGGGGGTCCGCGAGCAGTACTTC. Filled out from reference TRBV5-1 and TRBJ2-7, the complete variable domain reads KAGVTQTPRYLIKTRGQQVTLSCSPISGHRSVSWYQQTPGQGLQFLFEYFSETQRNKGNFPGRFSGRQFSNSRSEMNVSTLELGDSALYLCASSSGQGVREQYFGPGTRLTVT.

J is TRBJ2-3 and V is TRBV24-1, with D perhaps matching TRBD1 (6 bases). V gave up 3 bases and J gave up 2 bases, with 8 bases separating them. The germline V gene has CDR1 KGHDR and CDR2 SFDVKD. There are 14 residues in the CDR3. In DNA form, the CDR3 reads TGTGCCACCAGTGATGGGGACAACACAGATACGCAGTATTTT. It is translated as CATSDGDNTDTQYF.

The V and J genes are TRBV7-2 and TRBJ2-5, with 8 bases matching TRBD2. Germline lookup yields CDR1 SGHTA and CDR2 FQGNSA. Germline trimming cut 6 bases from V and 2 bases from J; bases unmatched to any gene: 8. The CDR3 runs to 15 residues. Here the CDR3 DNA reads TGTGCCAGCAGAAGAAGCGGGAGTCGGCAAGAGACCCAGTACTTC. Residues: CASRRSGSRQETQYF.

This clone was detected only once. The chain recombines TRBV5-4 with TRBJ1-6; D unclear. V dropped 4 bases and J dropped 0 bases, with 11 bases sitting between them. This CDR3 contains 16 residues. CDR1 is SGHNT, CDR2 YYREEE, per germline (reference sequence). CDR3 loop: CASSPEASSYNSPLHF. CDR3 DNA sequence: TGTGCCAGCAGCCCGGAGGCGAGCTCCTATAATTCACCCCTCCACTTT.

The chain joins TRBV6-4 to TRBJ2-3, with 8 bases aligning to TRBD2. The CDR3 contains 15 residues. CDR1 and CDR2 (germline): MRHNA, SNTAGT. The trim removed 8 bases at V and 0 bases at J, leaving 7 bases unmatched. CDR3 region: CASSISGTSTDTQYF. DNA for the CDR3: TGTGCCAGCTCCATTAGCGGGACTAGCACAGATACGCAGTATTTT.

The rearrangement joins TRBV5-1 to TRBJ2-7, with 8 nucleotides matching TRBD1. The CDR3 consists of 14 residues. The trim removed 1 base at V and 6 bases at J, leaving 6 bases unmatched. Germline V gives CDR1 SGHRS, CDR2 YFSETQ. CDR3 region: CASSLLDRGGEQYF. CDR3 nucleotide sequence: TGCGCCAGCAGCTTGCTTGACAGGGGCGGCGAGCAGTACTTC.

V and J are TRBV29-1 and TRBJ2-2, with D perhaps matching TRBD1 (5 bases). The CDR3 length is 14 residues. Trimming cost V 3 bases and J 2 bases, with 10 bases left between them. Germline-derived CDR1 and CDR2 are SQVTM and ANQGSEA. The CDR3 nucleotides read TGCAGCGTTGAGGGCAGGGCCAACACCGGGGAGCTGTTTTTT. Residues: CSVEGRANTGELFF.

The chain combines TRBV15 with TRBJ1-1; a weak D match, TRBD1 (5 bases). Germline CDR1 LNHNV, CDR2 YYDKDF (reference sequence). The CDR3 consists of 16 residues. Deletions cut 1 base from V and 5 bases from J, with 17 bases between. The CDR3 bases are TGTGCCACCAGCAGAGTTGCGGGCAGGGAGGGGACTGAAGCTTTCTTT. Translation gives CATSRVAGREGTEAFF.

This clone was recorded only once. The genes are TRBV27 and TRBJ1-2, with TRBD1 matching over 9 bases. Germline V gene data show CDR1 as MNHEY and CDR2 as SMNVEV (reference sequence). The CDR3 is 13 residues long. The V segment lost 9 bases and the J segment 8 bases; nucleotides outside the gene matches: 10. The CDR3: CASSPTGGPGYTF. CDR3 nucleotide sequence: TGTGCCAGTAGCCCTACAGGGGGCCCCGGCTACACCTTC.

V usage is TRBV5-4 and J usage is TRBJ1-3, with D possibly matching TRBD1 (5 bases). The length of the CDR3 is 16 residues. Germline V gene lookup returns CDR1 SGHNT and CDR2 YYREEE (reference sequence). Trimming shortened V by 4 bases and J by 0 bases, and 14 bases separated the two germline ends. CDR3: CASSRGGESSGNTIYF. The CDR3 DNA reads TGTGCCAGCAGCCGGGGGGGGGAGAGCTCTGGAAACACCATATATTTT.

The genes are TRBV5-1 and TRBJ1-3, with TRBD1 as a possible D gene (6 bases). The CDR3 runs 17 residues. In germline, CDR1 is SGHRS, CDR2 YFSETQ. The V end lost 3 bases, the J end lost 0 bases, and 16 bases lay between the germline ends. The CDR3 loop is CASSYLTGPSSGNTIYF. The DNA of the CDR3 is TGCGCCAGCAGCTACCTTACAGGGCCGAGCTCTGGAAACACCATATATTTT.

The J gene is TRBJ2-2, the V gene TRBV13; D ambiguous. CDR1 and CDR2 (germline): PRHDT, FYEKMQ (reference sequence). The CDR3 covers 15 residues. V was clipped by 1 base and J by 0 bases, with 6 bases between them. For the CDR3, the DNA is TGTGCCAGCAGCTTAGAACAGCCGAACACCGGGGAGCTGTTTTTT. Its protein is CASSLEQPNTGELFF.

This clone occurred once. Additional DNA sequences in this sample encode the identical CDR3. The chain employs TRBV19 and TRBJ2-7; 12 nucleotides line up with TRBD2. The V and J ends lost 2 bases and 2 bases, in that order; junction bases with no gene match: 1. The CDR3 covers 15 residues. Looked up from germline, CDR1 is LNHDA and CDR2 is SQIVND (reference sequence). CDR3 amino acids: CASSILAGGPYEQYF. For the CDR3, the DNA is TGTGCCAGTAGTATACTAGCGGGAGGGCCCTACGAGCAGTACTTC.

The V and J genes are TRBV19 and TRBJ1-5, with D possibly being TRBD1 (6 bases). Trimming pared 3 bases from V and 6 bases from J, leaving 12 bases between. This CDR3 contains 14 residues. Germline V gene lookup returns CDR1 LNHDA and CDR2 SQIVND (reference sequence). The CDR3 DNA follows: TGTGCCAGTAGTATCGGGGGGCCGAGTCAGCCCCAGCATTTT. It specifies CASSIGGPSQPQHF.

The table lists this clone with a count of one. The genes are TRBV28 and TRBJ1-1, with D hard to call. From germline, CDR1 is MDHEN and CDR2 SYDVKM. V lost 6 bases, J lost 0 bases, and 14 bases lay in between. This CDR3 region has 15 residues. For the CDR3, the DNA is TGTGCCAGCAGCCTCCTGACACCTTTGAACACTGAAGCTTTCTTT. Its protein is CASSLLTPLNTEAFF.

In this sample, this clone turned up once. The chain combines TRBV19 with TRBJ2-3, with D unresolved. Trimming left V 2 bases short and J 4 bases short, with 7 bases between. Germline CDR1 reads LNHDA; CDR2 reads SQIVND (reference sequence). The CDR3 length is 13 residues. The CDR3 reads CASSILAADTQYF. The CDR3 DNA follows: TGTGCCAGTAGTATATTGGCCGCAGATACGCAGTATTTT.

J is TRBJ2-1 and V is TRBV18; TRBD2 aligns across 10 bases. The CDR3 consists of 17 residues. V dropped 3 bases and J dropped 2; count of bases not matched to a gene: 7. Germline V lookup: CDR1 KGHSH, CDR2 LQKENI. The DNA for the CDR3 is TGTGCCAGCTCACCTCAAAGGACTAGCGGAACCTACAATGAGCAGTTCTTC. This codes for CASSPQRTSGTYNEQFF.

The V gene is TRBV6-5, the J gene TRBJ1-6, with unresolved D. Germline CDR1 reads MNHEY; CDR2 reads SVGAGI. Trimming took 2 bases from V and 13 from J, leaving 18 bases between them. The CDR3 covers 15 residues. CDR3 in amino acids: CASSYRDGVGRPLHF. The CDR3 nucleotides read TGTGCCAGCAGTTACCGAGACGGGGTAGGTAGGCCCCTCCACTTT.

The J gene is TRBJ2-5, the V gene TRBV28, with 8 bases that match TRBD2. The germline V gene encodes CDR1 MDHEN and CDR2 SYDVKM. The CDR3 covers 14 residues. Trimming took 8 bases from V and 0 from J; bases not matched to a gene: 5. This chain's CDR3 is CASLPGGDQETQYF. The CDR3 DNA follows: TGTGCCAGCCTACCGGGGGGGGACCAAGAGACCCAGTACTTC.

This clone has only a few counts. The chain joins TRBV28 to TRBJ2-1; 14 bases line up with TRBD2. Germline V gene data show CDR1 as MDHEN and CDR2 as SYDVKM. After removal of 4 bases from V and 10 bases from J, the junction contained 6 bases not matched to a gene. This CDR3 has 15 residues. The CDR3 sequence: CASSSGTSGSGEQFF. CDR3 DNA: TGTGCCAGCAGTTCCGGGACTAGCGGGAGTGGCGAGCAGTTCTTC.

This chain links TRBV7-2 with TRBJ2-3, with D perhaps TRBD2 (5 bases). This CDR3 spans 15 amino acids. Trimming removed 8 bases from V and 0 bases from J, with 15 bases in between. Germline CDR1 SGHTA, CDR2 FQGNSA. The CDR3 loop reads CASSGLPASTDTQYF. CDR3 coding DNA: TGTGCCAGCTCAGGACTCCCGGCTAGCACAGATACGCAGTATTTT.

As to this clone: One junction end does not reproduce the germline sequence, and a read error may be involved. This chain connects TRBV9 to TRBJ2-1, with D hard to call. CDR3 length: 12 amino acids. Per the germline V gene, CDR1 is SGDLS and CDR2 is YYNGEE. In DNA, the CDR3 is TGTGCCAGCAGCGTAGATTACCGAGCTTTAGTCTTC. Residues: CASSVDYRALVF.

The V call is TRBV15, the J call TRBJ2-4, with a tentative D call TRBD2 (6 bases). The V gene's germline CDR1 is LNHNV and CDR2 YYDKDF (reference sequence). The CDR3 extends over 18 amino acids. Deletions cut 5 bases from V and 7 bases from J, with 27 bases between. CDR3 sequence (DNA): TGTGCCACCAGCCCCCTGGGGTCCACTCCTGCGGGGCGTAACATTCAGTACTTC. This encodes CATSPLGSTPAGRNIQYF.

This clone came up a few times. The rearrangement uses TRBV9 and TRBJ2-5; 12 nucleotides align to TRBD2. Germline CDR1 is SGDLS and CDR2 is YYNGEE. The V and J ends lost 6 bases and 5 bases, in that order; junction bases with no gene match: 8. CDR3 length equals 15 residues. The chain's CDR3 is CASTPSGRAWETQYF. The CDR3 DNA reads as TGTGCCAGCACCCCTAGCGGGAGGGCCTGGGAGACCCAGTACTTC. Full variable domain (outside the CDR3, taken from reference TRBV9 and TRBJ2-5): DSGVTQTPKHLITATGQRVTLRCSPRSGDLSVYWYQQSLDQGLQFLIQYYNGEERAKGNILERFSAQQFPDLHSELNLSSLELGDSALYFCASTPSGRAWETQYFGPGTRLLVL.